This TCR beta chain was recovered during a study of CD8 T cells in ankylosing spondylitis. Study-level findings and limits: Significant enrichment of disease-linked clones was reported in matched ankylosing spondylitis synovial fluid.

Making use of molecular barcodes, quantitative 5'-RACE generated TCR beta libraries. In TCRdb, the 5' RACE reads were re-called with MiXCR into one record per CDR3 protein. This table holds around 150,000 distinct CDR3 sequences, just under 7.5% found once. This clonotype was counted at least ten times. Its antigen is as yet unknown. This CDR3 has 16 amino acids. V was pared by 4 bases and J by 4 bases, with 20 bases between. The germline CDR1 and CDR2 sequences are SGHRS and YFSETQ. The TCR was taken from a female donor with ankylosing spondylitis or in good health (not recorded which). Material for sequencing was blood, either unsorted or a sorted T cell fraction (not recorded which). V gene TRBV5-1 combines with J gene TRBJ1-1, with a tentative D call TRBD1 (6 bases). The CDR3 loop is CASSVTGNYESTEAFF. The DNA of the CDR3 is TGCGCCAGCAGCGTCACAGGGAATTATGAGAGCACTGAAGCTTTCTTT.